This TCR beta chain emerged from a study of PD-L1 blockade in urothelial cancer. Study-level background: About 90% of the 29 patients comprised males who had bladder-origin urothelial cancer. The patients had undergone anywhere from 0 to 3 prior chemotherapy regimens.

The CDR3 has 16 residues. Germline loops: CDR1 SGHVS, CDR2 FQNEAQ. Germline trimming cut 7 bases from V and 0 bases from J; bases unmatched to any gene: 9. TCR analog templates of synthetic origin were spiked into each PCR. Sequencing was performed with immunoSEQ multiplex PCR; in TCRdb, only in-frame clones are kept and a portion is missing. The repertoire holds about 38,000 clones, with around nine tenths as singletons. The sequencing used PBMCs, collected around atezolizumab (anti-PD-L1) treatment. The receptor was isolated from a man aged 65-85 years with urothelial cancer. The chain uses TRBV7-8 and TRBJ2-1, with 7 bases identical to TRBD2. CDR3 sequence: CASTPSSGLSYNEQFF. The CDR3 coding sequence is TGTGCCAGCACCCCATCTAGCGGCCTCTCCTACAATGAGCAGTTCTTC.